The clone carrying this T cell receptor beta chain was detected only a few times. Its target is not known. The V gene's germline CDR1 is MNHNS and CDR2 SASEGT. Unmatched junction bases numbered 3, after V lost 6 bases and J lost 4 bases. The length of the CDR3 is 13 residues. Use of 60 Vbeta and 13 Jbeta primers characterized the PCR. The data were produced by immunoSEQ multiplex PCR, yet TCRdb's version contains in-frame clones alone and is incomplete. The repertoire holds under 150,000 clones, with 65% to 75% as singletons. This entry belongs to a study of cytomegalovirus exposure and HLA in healthy donors. The study, taken as a whole, reports: The number of N-insertions in an Asian-associated ancestry cluster was reportedly below the approximately 680-donor mean in a later analysis.

At the time of sampling, donors were nominally healthy, though unrecorded immune exposures were likely. Sequencing input: PBMCs. The origin of this receptor is a man in his 60s in good health and CMV-seronegative. V is TRBV6-1 and J is TRBJ1-5; 7 nucleotides align to TRBD1. The CDR3 bases are TGTGCCAGCAGAGCGACAGGGAATCAGCCCCAGCATTTT. Translation gives CASRATGNQPQHF.